Below, 5 T cell receptor beta chains from the same sample are listed, as sequenced in a study of control samples from healthy donors and cancer patients. The method was immunoSEQ multiplex PCR; TCRdb's version includes in-frame clones alone and lacks a portion of them. The sample carries around 190,000 clones, nearly 90% recorded once. Specimen: blood. These receptors were collected from a woman between 50 and 59 years old in good health.

The chain is built from TRBV7-3 and TRBJ1-1; D uncertain. V was clipped by 2 bases and J by 11 bases, with 9 bases between them. This CDR3 region has 11 residues. Per germline, CDR1 SGHTA and CDR2 FQGTGA. In DNA form, the CDR3 reads TGTGCCAGCAGCTTAGGGGAATTGGCTTTCTTT. Translating it yields CASSLGELAFF.

The V gene is TRBV5-6, the J gene TRBJ2-5; TRBD2 matches at 7 bases. The CDR3 has 17 residues. J gave up 4 bases and V 2 bases, and 14 bases lay outside the gene matches. Germline CDR1 SGHDT, CDR2 YYEEEE. The chain's CDR3 is CASSFPPAGPGGETQYF. CDR3 DNA: TGTGCCAGCAGCTTCCCCCCCGCCGGACCGGGGGGAGAGACCCAGTACTTC.

This clone was recorded only once. The chain joins TRBV25-1 to TRBJ2-6, with TRBD1 matching over 8 bases. The CDR3 has 17 amino acids. Germline V lookup: CDR1 MGHDK, CDR2 SYGVNS. V was pared by 4 bases and J by 4 bases, with 9 bases of the junction left unmatched. The DNA of the CDR3 is TGTGCCAGCAGTGCCCTGGACAGGGCAGGGGGGGCCAACGTCCTGACTTTC. Encoded protein: CASSALDRAGGANVLTF.

To note about this clone: This same CDR3 is encoded by further DNA sequences in the sample. CDR3 nucleotide sequence: TGTGCCAGCAGCTTAGCCCCCGGATCGAACACCGGGGAGCTGTTTTTT. This encodes CASSLAPGSNTGELFF. The chain has TRBV7-3 and TRBJ2-2; D call uncertain. The V end was cut by 2 bases, the J end by 0 bases, with 10 bases between. The CDR3 contains 16 residues. From germline, CDR1 is SGHTA and CDR2 FQGTGA.

The chain links TRBV7-2 to TRBJ1-6; 8 bases map to TRBD1. Germline CDR1 is SGHTA and CDR2 is FQGNSA. J gave up 7 bases and V 3 bases, and 5 bases lay outside the gene matches. The CDR3 extends over 15 amino acids. The CDR3: CASSFRQGKNSPLHF. The CDR3 DNA reads TGTGCCAGCAGCTTTAGACAGGGGAAGAATTCACCCCTCCACTTT.